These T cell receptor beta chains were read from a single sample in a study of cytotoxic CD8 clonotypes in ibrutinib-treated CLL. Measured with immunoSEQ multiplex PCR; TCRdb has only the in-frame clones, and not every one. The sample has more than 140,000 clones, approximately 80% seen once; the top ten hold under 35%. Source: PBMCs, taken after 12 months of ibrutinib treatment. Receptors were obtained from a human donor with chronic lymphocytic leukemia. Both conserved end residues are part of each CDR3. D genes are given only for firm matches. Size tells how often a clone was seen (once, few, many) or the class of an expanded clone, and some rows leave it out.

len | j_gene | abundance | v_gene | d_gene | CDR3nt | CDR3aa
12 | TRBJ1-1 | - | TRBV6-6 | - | TGTGCCAGCAGTCAAGGTGGCACTGAAGCTTTCTTT | CASSQGGTEAFF
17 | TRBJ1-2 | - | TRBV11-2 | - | TGTGCCAGCAGCTTAGGACCGCCCCGACAATTCGGGGATGGCTACACCTTC | CASSLGPPRQFGDGYTF
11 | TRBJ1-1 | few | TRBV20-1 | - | TGCAGTGCTAGAGAAAACACTGAAGCTTTCTTT | CSARENTEAFF
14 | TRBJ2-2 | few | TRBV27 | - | TGTGCCAGCAGTTGGCAGGGTAATTACGGGGAGCTGTTTTTT | CASSWQGNYGELFF
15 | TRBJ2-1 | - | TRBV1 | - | TGCACCAGCAGCGACCTAGTGACCGCCTACAATGAGCAGTTCTTC | CTSSDLVTAYNEQFF
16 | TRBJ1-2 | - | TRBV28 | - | TGTGCCAGCACCGCTCTGGGGATCAGGGAGGATTATGGCTACACCTTC | CASTALGIREDYGYTF
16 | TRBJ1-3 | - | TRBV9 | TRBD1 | TGTGCCAGCAGCGCGACAGGGTCGGTTGGTGGAAACACCATATATTTT | CASSATGSVGGNTIYF
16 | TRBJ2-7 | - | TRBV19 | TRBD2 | TGTGCCAGTAGTACCCCCGCTGCGGGGGAGTCCTACGAGCAGTACTTC | CASSTPAAGESYEQYF
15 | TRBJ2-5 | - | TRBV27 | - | TGTGCCAGCAGTTCGAGGGAGAACTACCAAGAGACCCAGTACTTC | CASSSRENYQETQYF
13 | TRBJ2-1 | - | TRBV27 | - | TGTGCCAGCAGACAGGGAGTACAGGGTGAGCAGTTCTTC | CASRQGVQGEQFF
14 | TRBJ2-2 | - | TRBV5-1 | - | TGCGCCAGCACAAGAGCAGCGAACACCGGGGAGCTGTTTTTT | CASTRAANTGELFF
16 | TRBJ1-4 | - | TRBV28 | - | TGTGCCAGCAGTCGACCTACAGCAGCAACTAATGAAAAACTGTTTTTT | CASSRPTAATNEKLFF
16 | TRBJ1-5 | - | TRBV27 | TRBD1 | TGTGCCAGCACCAGGACAGGGAGCGAGGGCAATCAGCCCCAGCATTTT | CASTRTGSEGNQPQHF
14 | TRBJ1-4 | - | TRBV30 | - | TGTGCCTGGAGTGTATGGGGGGCTGACGAAAAACTGTTTTTT | CAWSVWGADEKLFF
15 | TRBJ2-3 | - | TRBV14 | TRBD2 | TGTGCCAGCAGCCGCCGGGACTACCTAATGGATACGCAGTATTTT | CASSRRDYLMDTQYF
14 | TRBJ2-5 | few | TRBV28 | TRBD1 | TGTGCCAGCAGTATCCAGGACAGGCTGGAGACCCAGTACTTC | CASSIQDRLETQYF
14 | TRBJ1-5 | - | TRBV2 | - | TGTGCCAGCAGTGAATTGGCAAGCAATCAGCCCCAGCATTTT | CASSELASNQPQHF
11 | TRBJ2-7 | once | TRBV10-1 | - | TGCGCCAGCCTTTCTCCGTGCGAGCAGTACTTC | CASLSPCEQYF
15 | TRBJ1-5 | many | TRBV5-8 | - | TGTGCCAGCAGCTTGGGTAAAAGGGGCGGCCAGCCCCAGCATTTT | CASSLGKRGGQPQHF
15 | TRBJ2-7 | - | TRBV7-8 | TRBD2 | TGTGCCAGCAGAGTTATAGCGGGAGATTTACACGAGCAGTACTTC | CASRVIAGDLHEQYF
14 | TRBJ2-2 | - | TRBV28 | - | TGTGCCAGCAGTTTTAACAGGAACACCGGGGAGCTGTTTTTT | CASSFNRNTGELFF
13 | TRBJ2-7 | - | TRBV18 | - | TGTGCCAGCTCACCAACGGACAGTACGAGGCAGTACTTC | CASSPTDSTRQYF
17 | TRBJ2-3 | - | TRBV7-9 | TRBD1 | TGTGCCAGCAGCTTACCAACGGGACAGGGGGTGAGAGATACGCAGTATTTT | CASSLPTGQGVRDTQYF
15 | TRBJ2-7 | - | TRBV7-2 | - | TGTGCCAGCAGACCCACCTCCGGGACCTTCTACGAGCAGTACTTC | CASRPTSGTFYEQYF
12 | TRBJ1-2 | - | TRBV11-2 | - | TGTGCCAGCAGCTTAGAGACTACTGGCTACACCTTC | CASSLETTGYTF
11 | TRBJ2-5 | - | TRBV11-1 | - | TGTGCCAGCAGCTTGTTGGAGACCCAGTACTTC | CASSLLETQYF
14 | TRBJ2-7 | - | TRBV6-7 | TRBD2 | TGTGCCAGCAGTTACTTGACTAGCGGGGACGAGCAGTACTTC | CASSYLTSGDEQYF
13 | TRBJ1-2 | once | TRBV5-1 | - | TGCGCCAGCAGCTTGGGCAGCCTCTATGGCTACACCTTC | CASSLGSLYGYTF
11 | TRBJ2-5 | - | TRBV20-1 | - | TGCAGTGCCCCCATGGGGGAGACCCAGTACTTC | CSAPMGETQYF
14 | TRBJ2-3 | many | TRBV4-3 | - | TGCGCCAGCAGACCTGCCCCGGGCCCAGATACGCAGTATTTT | CASRPAPGPDTQYF
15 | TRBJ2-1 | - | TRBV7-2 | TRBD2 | TGTGCCAGCAGCCCAAGCGGGGCAAGATACAATGAGCAGTTCTTC | CASSPSGARYNEQFF
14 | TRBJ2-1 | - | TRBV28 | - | TGTGCCAGCCTAGAAGGGGCCTCCTACAATGAGCAGTTCTTC | CASLEGASYNEQFF
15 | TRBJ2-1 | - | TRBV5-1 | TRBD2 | TGCGCCAGCAGCCAGCGGGAGAGCTCCTACAATGAGCAGTTCTTC | CASSQRESSYNEQFF
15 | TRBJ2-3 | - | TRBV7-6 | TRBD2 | TGTGCCAGCAGCGTAGGACTAGCGGGATCAGATACGCAGTATTTT | CASSVGLAGSDTQYF